This TCR beta chain was recovered during a study of blood T cell repertoires in COVID-19 (dated by TCRdb to the early 2020s). About the full investigation: Samples covering the acute and convalescent phases of COVID-19 were provided by collaborators in the United States, Italy and Spain. The material from the prospective study consisted of cDNA or gDNA derived from T cells, B-cell-depleted T cells, or PBMCs. Subjects who had been exposed to COVID-19, were actively infected with it, or had recovered from it provided the deeply sampled blood TCRbeta repertoires that made up the dataset. The repertoires were released in a freely available public database intended as a resource for research on the immune response to SARS-CoV-2. Samples were obtained from the ongoing ImmuneRACE study (first 160 participants) and from approximately 1,200 subjects provided by 6 global collaborators. Sample metadata almost always included a de-identified subject ID, COVID-19 status, age in years and sex. Where available, HLA class I and class II types were obtained from metadata supplied by the sample provider rather than from assay-based typing.

The paper's findings and limits, for the study overall: Clinical and demographic metadata were provided uncurated, with the amount varying by source and participant.

The collaborating institutions used their own protocols to collect whole blood in K2EDTA tubes. Collaborator samples were shipped for TCRbeta analysis as frozen whole blood, isolated PBMCs, or DNA extracted from either sample type. TCRbeta CDR3 regions were amplified from genomic DNA using the immunoSEQ Assay, a bias-controlled multiplex PCR. In the paper's pipeline: The number of nucleated cells in each sample was estimated by amplification of reference gene primers within the assay. Sequence reads were collapsed and filtered to measure the absolute abundance of every unique TCRbeta CDR3 rearrangement. For each sample, productive Simpson clonality was calculated as the square root of Simpson's diversity index across productive rearrangements. In TCRdb, the immuneACCESS table is reduced to in-frame sequences with V and J assigned. These tables do not hold every clone; where another copy was compared, an unresolved V gene accounts for under half, and the others remain unexplained. Clonal size and the V and J genes are those of that table, whereas D and trimming came from the DNA. The sample has some 90,000 clones on record, around nine tenths of them singletons. Around 19% of the sample goes to the ten largest clones.

Worth noting for this clone: This receptor's antigen is unknown. One base away there is no much larger clone; base qualities are not given.

CDR1 SGHDN and CDR2 FVKESK are derived from the germline V gene. The V and J ends are trimmed by 1 base and 2 bases, leaving 6 bases between them. The cysteine opens and the phenylalanine closes a CDR3 of 14 amino acids. CDR3 DNA is the only sequence kept; it has 42 bases, read in frame from the first base. The origin of this receptor is a woman older than 75 with acute or convalescent COVID-19. The sample consisted of peripheral blood. The V and J genes are TRBV14 and TRBJ1-3, with no D gene named confidently. The DNA reads TGTGCCAGCAGCCAAGCCTCCGCTGGAAACACCATATATTTT. Its translation reads: CASSQASAGNTIYF. Where the CDR3 stops, the reference TRBV14 and TRBJ1-3 genes take over; the full variable domain is EAGVTQFPSHSVIEKGQTVTLRCDPISGHDNLYWYRRVMGKEIKFLLHFVKESKQDESGMPNNRFLAERTGGTYSTLKVQPAELEDSGVYFCASSQASAGNTIYFGEGSWLTVV.